This TCR beta chain is from a study of identifying expanded T cells in peripheral blood. Study results and caveats: Variance in clone template counts between approximately 2-week samples significantly increased with total template count across all healthy donors. About 1.2 clones differed between technical replicates, versus around 15 and 18 over time.

Generated by immunoSEQ multiplex PCR, the TCRdb table keeps only in-frame clones and is missing some. The sample has roughly 100,000 clones; approximately 89% are singletons. In regard to this clone: The antigen is unknown.

The CDR3 spans 12 residues. The ends were cut back, 5 bases at V and 8 bases at J, with 9 bases in the middle. Germline V gene sequence: CDR1 SEHNR, CDR2 FQNEAQ (reference sequence). Healthy donors had no documented immune events, such as infections, while sampled. This sequence was found in a person aged 18 to 70 in good health. Sequenced sample: blood. This chain uses TRBV7-9 with TRBJ1-4, with D uncertain. CDR3 loop: CASSVVGEKLFF. The CDR3 nucleotides are TGTGCCAGCAGCGTAGTAGGAGAAAAACTGTTTTTT.